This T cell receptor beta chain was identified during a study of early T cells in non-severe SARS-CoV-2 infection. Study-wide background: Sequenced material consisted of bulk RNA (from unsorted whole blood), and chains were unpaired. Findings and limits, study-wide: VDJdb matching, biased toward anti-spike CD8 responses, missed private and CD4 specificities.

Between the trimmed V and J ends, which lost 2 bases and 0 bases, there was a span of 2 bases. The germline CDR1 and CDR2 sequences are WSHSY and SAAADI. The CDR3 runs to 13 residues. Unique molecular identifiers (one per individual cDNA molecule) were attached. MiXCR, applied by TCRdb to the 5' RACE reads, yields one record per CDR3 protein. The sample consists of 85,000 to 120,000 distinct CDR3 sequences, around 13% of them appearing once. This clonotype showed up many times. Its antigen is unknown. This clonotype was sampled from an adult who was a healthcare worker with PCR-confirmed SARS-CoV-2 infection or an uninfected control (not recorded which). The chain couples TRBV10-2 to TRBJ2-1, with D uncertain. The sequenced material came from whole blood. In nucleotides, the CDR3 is TGCGCCAGCAGTGAGAGCTCCTACAATGAGCAGTTCTTC. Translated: CASSESSYNEQFF.